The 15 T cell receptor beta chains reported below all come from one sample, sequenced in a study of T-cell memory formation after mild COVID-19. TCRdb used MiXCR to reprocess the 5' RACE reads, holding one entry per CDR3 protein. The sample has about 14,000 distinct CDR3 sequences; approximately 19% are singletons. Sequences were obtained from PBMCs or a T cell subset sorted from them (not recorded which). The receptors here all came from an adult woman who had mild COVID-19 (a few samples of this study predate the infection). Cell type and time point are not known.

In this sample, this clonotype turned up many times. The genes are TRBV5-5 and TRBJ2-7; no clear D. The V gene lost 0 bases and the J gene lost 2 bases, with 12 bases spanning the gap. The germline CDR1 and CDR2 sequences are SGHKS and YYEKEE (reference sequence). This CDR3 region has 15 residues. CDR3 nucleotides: TGTGCCAGCAGCTTGGAGGCAGGAAGTACCTACGAGCAGTACTTC. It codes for CASSLEAGSTYEQYF.

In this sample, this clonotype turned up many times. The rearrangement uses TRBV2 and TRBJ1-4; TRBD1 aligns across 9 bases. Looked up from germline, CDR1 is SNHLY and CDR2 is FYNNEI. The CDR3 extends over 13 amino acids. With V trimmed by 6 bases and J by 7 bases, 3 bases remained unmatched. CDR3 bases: TGTGCCAGCAGGGACAGGGGAGGTGAAAAACTGTTTTTT. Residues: CASRDRGGEKLFF.

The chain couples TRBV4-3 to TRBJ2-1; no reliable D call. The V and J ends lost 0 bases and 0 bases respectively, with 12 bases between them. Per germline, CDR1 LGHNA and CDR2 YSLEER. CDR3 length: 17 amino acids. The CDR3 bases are TGCGCCAGCAGCCAAGACGCCTCCAAGAGCTCCTACAATGAGCAGTTCTTC. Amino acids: CASSQDASKSSYNEQFF.

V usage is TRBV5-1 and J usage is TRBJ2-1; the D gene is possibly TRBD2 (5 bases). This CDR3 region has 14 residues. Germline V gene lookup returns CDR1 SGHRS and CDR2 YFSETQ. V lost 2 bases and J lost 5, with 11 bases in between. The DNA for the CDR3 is TGCGCCAGCAGCTTCCACAGCGGCGACAATGAGCAGTTCTTC. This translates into CASSFHSGDNEQFF.

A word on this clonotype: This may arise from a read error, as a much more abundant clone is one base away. The CDR3: CASSHGRGIYEQYF. The CDR3 region has the DNA TGTGCCAGCAGCCACGGTAGGGGCATCTACGAGCAGTACTTC. This rearrangement joins TRBV4-2 to TRBJ2-7; possible D gene TRBD1, 5 bases. The germline gives CDR1 LGHNA, CDR2 YNFKEQ. The V and J ends lost 3 bases and 3 bases respectively, with 12 bases between them. This CDR3 comprises 14 residues.

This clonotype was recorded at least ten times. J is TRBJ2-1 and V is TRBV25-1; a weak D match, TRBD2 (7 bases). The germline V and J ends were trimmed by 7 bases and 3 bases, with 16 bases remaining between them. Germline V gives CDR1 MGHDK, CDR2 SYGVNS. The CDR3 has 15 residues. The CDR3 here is CASMWGGGGYNEQFF. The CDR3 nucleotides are TGTGCCAGCATGTGGGGGGGAGGGGGCTACAATGAGCAGTTCTTC.

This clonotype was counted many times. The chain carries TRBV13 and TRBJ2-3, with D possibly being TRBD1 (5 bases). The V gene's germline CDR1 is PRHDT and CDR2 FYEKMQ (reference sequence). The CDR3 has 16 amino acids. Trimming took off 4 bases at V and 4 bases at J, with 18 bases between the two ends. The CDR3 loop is CASSSLVPGPPDTQYF. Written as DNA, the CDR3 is TGTGCCAGCAGCTCTCTAGTCCCAGGGCCGCCAGATACGCAGTATTTT.

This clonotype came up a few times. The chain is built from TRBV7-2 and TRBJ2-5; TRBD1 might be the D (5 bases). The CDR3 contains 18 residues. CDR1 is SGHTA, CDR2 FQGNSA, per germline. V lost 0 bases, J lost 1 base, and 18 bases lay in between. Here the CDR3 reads CASSLAATARTFQETQYF. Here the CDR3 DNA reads TGTGCCAGCAGCTTAGCGGCGACAGCCCGAACATTCCAAGAGACCCAGTACTTC.

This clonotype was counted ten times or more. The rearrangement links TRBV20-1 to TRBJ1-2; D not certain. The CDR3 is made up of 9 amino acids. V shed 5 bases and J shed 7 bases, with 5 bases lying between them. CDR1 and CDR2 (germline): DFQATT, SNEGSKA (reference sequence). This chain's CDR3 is CSAPFGYTF. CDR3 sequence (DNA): TGCAGTGCTCCCTTTGGCTACACCTTC.

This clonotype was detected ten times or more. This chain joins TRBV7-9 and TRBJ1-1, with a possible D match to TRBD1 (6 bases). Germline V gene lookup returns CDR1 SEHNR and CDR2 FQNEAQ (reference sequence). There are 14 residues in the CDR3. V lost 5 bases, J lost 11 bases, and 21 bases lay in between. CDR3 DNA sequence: TGTGCCAGCAGCAACGGACAGACCGGAGTGGATGCTTTCTTT. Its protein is CASSNGQTGVDAFF.

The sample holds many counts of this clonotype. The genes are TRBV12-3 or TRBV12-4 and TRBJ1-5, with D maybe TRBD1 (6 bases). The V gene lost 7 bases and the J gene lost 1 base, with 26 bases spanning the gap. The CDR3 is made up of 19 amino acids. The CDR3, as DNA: TGTGCCAGCAATACATTTACCCCCGGACAGCGTGGGAGCAATCAGCCCCAGCATTTT. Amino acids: CASNTFTPGQRGSNQPQHF.

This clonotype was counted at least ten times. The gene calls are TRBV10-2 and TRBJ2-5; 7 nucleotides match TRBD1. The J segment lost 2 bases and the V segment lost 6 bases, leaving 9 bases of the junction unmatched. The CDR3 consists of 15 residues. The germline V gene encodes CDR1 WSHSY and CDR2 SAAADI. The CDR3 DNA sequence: TGCGCCAGCAGGATCCGGGACAGCATACAAGAGACCCAGTACTTC. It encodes CASRIRDSIQETQYF.

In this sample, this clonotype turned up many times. CDR3 loop: CASSFPRTSGELETQYF. The CDR3 coding sequence is TGTGCCAGCAGCTTTCCGCGGACTAGCGGGGAATTAGAGACCCAGTACTTC. The chain uses TRBV7-9 and TRBJ2-5; 12 positions agree with TRBD2. The V gene end was trimmed by 3 bases and the J gene end by 4 bases; junction bases not matched to a gene: 9. There are 17 residues in the CDR3. The V gene's germline CDR1 is SEHNR and CDR2 FQNEAQ (reference sequence).

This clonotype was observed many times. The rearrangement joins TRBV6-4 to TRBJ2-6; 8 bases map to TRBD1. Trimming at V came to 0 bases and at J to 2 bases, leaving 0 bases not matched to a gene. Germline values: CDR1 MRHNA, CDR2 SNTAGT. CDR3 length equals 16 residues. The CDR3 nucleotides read TGTGCCAGCAGTGACTCGACAGGGGCTGGGGCCAACGTCCTGACTTTC. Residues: CASSDSTGAGANVLTF.

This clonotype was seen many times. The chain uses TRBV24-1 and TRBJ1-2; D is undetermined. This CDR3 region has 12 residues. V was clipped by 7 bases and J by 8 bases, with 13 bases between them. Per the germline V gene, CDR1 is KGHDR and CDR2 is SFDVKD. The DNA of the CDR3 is TGTGCCACCAGCGGCCGCGCGGGGGGCTACACCTTC. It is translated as CATSGRAGGYTF.